The entry below gives a single T cell receptor beta chain sequence along with its context. This record comes from a study of OX40 agonist ivuxolimab in advanced cancers. The CDR3 sequence is 16 residues long. V trimming: 4 bases; J trimming: 2 bases; junction bases outside the gene matches: 8. The germline V gene encodes CDR1 SGHTA and CDR2 FQGTGA. The assay was immunoSEQ multiplex PCR, and TCRdb's table has in-frame clones only and misses some. The top ten hold about 1.1% of the sample, which has some 100,000 clones, around four fifths seen once. The source material was CD4+ or CD8+ T cells sorted from blood, sampled in a trial of the OX40 agonist ivuxolimab. The chain couples TRBV7-3 to TRBJ2-3; 8 nucleotides match TRBD2. The sequence derives from an adult with an advanced solid tumor such as melanoma, head and neck, liver or kidney cancer. CDR3 bases: TGTGCCAGCAGCTCCGGGACTAGGAGGGCCACAGATACGCAGTATTTT. Its protein product is CASSSGTRRATDTQYF.